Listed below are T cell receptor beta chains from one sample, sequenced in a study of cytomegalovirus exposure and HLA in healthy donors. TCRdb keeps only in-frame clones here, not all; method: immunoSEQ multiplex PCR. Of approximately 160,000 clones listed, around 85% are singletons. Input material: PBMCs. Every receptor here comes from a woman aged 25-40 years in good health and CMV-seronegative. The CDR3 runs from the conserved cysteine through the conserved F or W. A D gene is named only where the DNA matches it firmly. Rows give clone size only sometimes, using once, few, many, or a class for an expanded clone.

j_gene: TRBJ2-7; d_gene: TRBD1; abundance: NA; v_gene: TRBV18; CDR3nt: TGTGCCAGCTCACGAGACAGGGACGAGCAGTACTTC; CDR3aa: CASSRDRDEQYF
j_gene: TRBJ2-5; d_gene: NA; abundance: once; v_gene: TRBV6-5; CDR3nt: TGTGCCAGCAGTTACTCTTCAGAATACCAAGAGACCCAGTACTTC; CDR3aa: CASSYSSEYQETQYF
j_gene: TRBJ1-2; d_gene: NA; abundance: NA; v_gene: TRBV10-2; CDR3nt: TGCGCCAGCAGTGACAGGCCGTATGGCTACACCTTC; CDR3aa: CASSDRPYGYTF
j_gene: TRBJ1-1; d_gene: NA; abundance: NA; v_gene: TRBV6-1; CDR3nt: TGTGCCAGCAGTGAACGGGTGAACACTGAAGCTTTCTTT; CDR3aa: CASSERVNTEAFF
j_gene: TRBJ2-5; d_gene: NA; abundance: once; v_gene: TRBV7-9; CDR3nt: TGTGCCAGCAGCTTAGCCGACGCTGAAGAGACCCAGTACTTC; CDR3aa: CASSLADAEETQYF
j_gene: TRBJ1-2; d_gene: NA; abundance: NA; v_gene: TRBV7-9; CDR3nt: TGTGCCAGCAGCCCCAACGTGGGGGATGGCTACACCTTC; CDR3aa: CASSPNVGDGYTF
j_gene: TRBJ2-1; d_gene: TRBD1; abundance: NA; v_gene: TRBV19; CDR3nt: TGTGCCAGTAGTATTTCGGCTTTGGGACAGGGGGTCTACAATGAGCAGTTCTTC; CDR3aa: CASSISALGQGVYNEQFF
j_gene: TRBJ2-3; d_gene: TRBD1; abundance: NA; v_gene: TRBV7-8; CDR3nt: TGTGCCAGCAGCTCCGGGACAGATAGCACAGATACGCAGTATTTT; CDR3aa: CASSSGTDSTDTQYF
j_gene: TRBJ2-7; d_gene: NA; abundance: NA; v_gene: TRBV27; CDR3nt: TGTGCCAGCAGCTCTTTCTCCGAGCAGTACTTC; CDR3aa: CASSSFSEQYF
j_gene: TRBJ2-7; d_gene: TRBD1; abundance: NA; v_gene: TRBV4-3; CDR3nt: TGCGCCAGCAGCCATAACAGGGGTGAGCAGTACTTC; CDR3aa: CASSHNRGEQYF
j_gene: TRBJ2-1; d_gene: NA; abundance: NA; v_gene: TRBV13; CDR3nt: TGTGCCAGCAGCTTCCCAACAGGGAATGAGCAGTTCTTC; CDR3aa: CASSFPTGNEQFF
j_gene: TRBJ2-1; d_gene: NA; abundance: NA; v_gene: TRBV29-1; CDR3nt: TGCAGCGTTGAGTTTTACAGCGGATACAATGAGCAGTTCTTC; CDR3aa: CSVEFYSGYNEQFF
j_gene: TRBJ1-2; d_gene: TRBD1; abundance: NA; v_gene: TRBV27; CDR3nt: TGTGCCAGCAGATTGGGACAGGGCGTTCTCACCTTC; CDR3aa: CASRLGQGVLTF
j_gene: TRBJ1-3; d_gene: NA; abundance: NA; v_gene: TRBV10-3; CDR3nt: TGTGCCATCAGTGAGGTCTCTGGAAACACCATATATTTT; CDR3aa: CAISEVSGNTIYF
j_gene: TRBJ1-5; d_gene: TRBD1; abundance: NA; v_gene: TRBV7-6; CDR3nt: TGTGCCAGCAGCTTAGGGACAGGGGCGAGCAATCAGCCCCAGCATTTT; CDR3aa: CASSLGTGASNQPQHF
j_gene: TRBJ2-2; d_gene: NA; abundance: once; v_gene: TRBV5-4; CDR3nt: TGTGCCAGCAGCTTGCACGACCTGTCCGGGGAGCTGTTTTTT; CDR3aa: CASSLHDLSGELFF
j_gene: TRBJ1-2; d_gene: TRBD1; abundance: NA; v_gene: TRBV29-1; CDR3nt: TGCAGCGCCATAAGACAGGGGGCGGGTGGCTACACCTTC; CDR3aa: CSAIRQGAGGYTF
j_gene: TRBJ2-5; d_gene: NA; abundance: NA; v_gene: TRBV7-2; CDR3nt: TGTGCCAGCAGCTTAGCGTGGGGTCAGCAAGAGACCCAGTACTTC; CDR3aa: CASSLAWGQQETQYF
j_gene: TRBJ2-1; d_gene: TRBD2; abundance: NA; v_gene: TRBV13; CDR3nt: TGTGCCAGCAGCCCAACCGGACTAGCTAACTACAATGAGCAGTTCTTC; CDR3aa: CASSPTGLANYNEQFF
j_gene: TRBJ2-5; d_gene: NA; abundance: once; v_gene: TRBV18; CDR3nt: TGTGCCAGCTCACCGGTTAAGGCACGAGAGACCCAGTACTTC; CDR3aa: CASSPVKARETQYF
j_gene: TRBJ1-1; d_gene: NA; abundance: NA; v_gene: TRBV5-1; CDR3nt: TGCGCCAGCAGCTTGGGGCAGATGAACACTGAAGCTTTCTTT; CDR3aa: CASSLGQMNTEAFF
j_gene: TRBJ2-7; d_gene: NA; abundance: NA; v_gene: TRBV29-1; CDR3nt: TGCAGCGTTGAAGGCCCCTCGGGATACGAGCAGTACTTC; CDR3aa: CSVEGPSGYEQYF
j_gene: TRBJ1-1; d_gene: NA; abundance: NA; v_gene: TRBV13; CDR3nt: TGTGCCAGCAGCTCCCCGACACAGAACACTGAAGCTTTCTTT; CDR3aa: CASSSPTQNTEAFF
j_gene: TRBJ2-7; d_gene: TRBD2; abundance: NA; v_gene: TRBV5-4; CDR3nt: TGTGCCAGCAGTAGCGGGAGGATCTACGAGCAGTACTTC; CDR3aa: CASSSGRIYEQYF
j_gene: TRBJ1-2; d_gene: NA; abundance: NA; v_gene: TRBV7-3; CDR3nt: TGTGCCAGCAGCTTAACAAAATTAGGAGCAAGTGGCTACACCTTC; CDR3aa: CASSLTKLGASGYTF
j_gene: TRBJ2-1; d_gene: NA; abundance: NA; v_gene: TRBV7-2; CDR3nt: TGTGCCAGCAGCTTAGAGGGTCGAGGTGAGCAGTTCTTC; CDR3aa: CASSLEGRGEQFF
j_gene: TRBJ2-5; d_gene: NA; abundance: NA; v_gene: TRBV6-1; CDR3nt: TGTGCCAGCCCGAGGAGGGTGGGAGAGACCCAGTACTTC; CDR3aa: CASPRRVGETQYF
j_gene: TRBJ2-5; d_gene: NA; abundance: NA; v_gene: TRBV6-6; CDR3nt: TGTGCCAGCAGTCCCTTTCTGCTAAAGCAAGAGACCCAGTACTTC; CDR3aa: CASSPFLLKQETQYF
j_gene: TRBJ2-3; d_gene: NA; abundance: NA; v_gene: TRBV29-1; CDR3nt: TGCAGCGTTGACCAGGACAGATCAGATACGCAGTATTTT; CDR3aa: CSVDQDRSDTQYF
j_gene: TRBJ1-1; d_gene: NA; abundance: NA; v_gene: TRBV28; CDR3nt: TGTGCCACCACAGGGCGCCTCACTGAAGCTTTCTTT; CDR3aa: CATTGRLTEAFF
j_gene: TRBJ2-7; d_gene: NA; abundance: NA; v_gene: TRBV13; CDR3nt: TGTGCCAGCAGCTTAGGTCGCAGCACTGTCGAGCAGTACTTC; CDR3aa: CASSLGRSTVEQYF
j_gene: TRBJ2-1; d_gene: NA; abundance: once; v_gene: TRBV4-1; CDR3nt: TGCGCCAGCAGCCAACCTGGACACGTGTCTGAGCAGTTCTTC; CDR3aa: CASSQPGHVSEQFF
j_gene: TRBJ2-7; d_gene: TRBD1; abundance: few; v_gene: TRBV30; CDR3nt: TGTGCCTTTGACCAGCAGGGACAGGGATTTGGGCAGTACTTC; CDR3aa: CAFDQQGQGFGQYF
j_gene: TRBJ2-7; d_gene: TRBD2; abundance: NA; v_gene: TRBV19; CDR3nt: TGTGCCAGTAGCGAACTAGCGGGAGCGGGCGAGCAGTACTTC; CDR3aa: CASSELAGAGEQYF
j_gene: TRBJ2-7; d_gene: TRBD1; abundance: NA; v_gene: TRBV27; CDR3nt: TGTGCCAGCAGTTTCGGGACAGGGGCCTACGAGCAGTACTTC; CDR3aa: CASSFGTGAYEQYF